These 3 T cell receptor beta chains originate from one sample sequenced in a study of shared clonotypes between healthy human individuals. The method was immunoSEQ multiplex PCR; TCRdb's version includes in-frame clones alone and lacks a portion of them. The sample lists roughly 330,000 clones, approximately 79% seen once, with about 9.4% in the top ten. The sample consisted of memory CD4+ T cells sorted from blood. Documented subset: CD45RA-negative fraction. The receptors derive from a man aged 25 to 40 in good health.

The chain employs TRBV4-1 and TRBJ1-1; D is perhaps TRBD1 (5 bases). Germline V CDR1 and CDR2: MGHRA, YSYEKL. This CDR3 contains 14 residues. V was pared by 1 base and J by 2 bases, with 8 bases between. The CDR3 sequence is CASSQAGSNTEAFF. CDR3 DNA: TGCGCCAGCAGCCAAGCAGGGTCCAACACTGAAGCTTTCTTT.

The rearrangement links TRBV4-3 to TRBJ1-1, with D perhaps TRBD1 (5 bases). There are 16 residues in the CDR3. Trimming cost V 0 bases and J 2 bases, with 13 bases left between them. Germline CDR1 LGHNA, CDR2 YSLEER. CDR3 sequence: CASSQDGSRANTEAFF. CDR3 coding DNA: TGCGCCAGCAGCCAAGACGGAAGCAGGGCCAACACTGAAGCTTTCTTT.

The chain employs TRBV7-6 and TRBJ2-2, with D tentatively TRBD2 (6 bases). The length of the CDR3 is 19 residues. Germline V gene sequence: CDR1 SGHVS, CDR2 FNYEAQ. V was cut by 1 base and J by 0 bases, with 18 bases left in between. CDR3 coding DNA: TGTGCCAGCAGCTTAGGAAGAACTAGCCGGTCCGCGAACACCGGGGAGCTGTTTTTT. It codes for CASSLGRTSRSANTGELFF.